This T cell receptor beta chain was sequenced for a study of CD8+ T cells in alopecia areata. Extraction and reverse transcription of RNA yielded cDNA as the sequencing template. Method: immunoSEQ multiplex PCR; TCRdb's copy keeps in-frame clones and lacks some. The data hold roughly 140,000 clones, with approximately 85% observed a single time. As concerns this clone: Its antigen remains unknown. One junction end does not reproduce the germline sequence, and a read error may be involved.

Study-level results: Lesional scalp, especially alopecia totalis/universalis, showed higher clonality than normal scalp.

This CDR3 is 17 amino acids long. The germline CDR1 and CDR2 sequences are MNHNS and SASEGT. As for treatment: oral pan-JAK inhibitor, 5-10 mg twice daily. Alopecia areata patients provided lesional scalp punch biopsies and peripheral blood. The rearrangement links TRBV6-1 to TRBJ2-7; the match to TRBD1 covers 8 bases. The clonotype comes from a human donor with alopecia areata. This sample comprised CD8+ T cells sorted from blood, obtained at week 4, from a patient treated with tofacitinib. The CDR3: CASREDSDREFVHEQYF. The CDR3, as DNA: TGTGCCAGCAGAGAAGACTCGGACAGGGAGTTTGTGCACGAGCAGTACTTC.